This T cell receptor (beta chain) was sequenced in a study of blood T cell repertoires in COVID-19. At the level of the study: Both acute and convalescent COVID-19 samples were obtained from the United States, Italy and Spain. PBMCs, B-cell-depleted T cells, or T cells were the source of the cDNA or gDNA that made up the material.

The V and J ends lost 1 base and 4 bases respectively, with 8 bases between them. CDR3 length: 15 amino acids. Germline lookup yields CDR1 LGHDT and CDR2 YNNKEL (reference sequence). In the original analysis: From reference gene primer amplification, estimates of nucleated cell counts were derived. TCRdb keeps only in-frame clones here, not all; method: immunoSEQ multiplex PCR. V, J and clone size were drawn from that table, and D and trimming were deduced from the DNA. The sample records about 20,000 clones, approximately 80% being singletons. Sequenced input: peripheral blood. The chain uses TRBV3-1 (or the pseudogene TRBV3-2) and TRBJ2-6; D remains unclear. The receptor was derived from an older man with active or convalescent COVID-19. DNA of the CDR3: TGTGCCAGCAGCCAAGCCTCTTTGGGGGCCAACGTCCTGACTTTC. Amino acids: CASSQASLGANVLTF.